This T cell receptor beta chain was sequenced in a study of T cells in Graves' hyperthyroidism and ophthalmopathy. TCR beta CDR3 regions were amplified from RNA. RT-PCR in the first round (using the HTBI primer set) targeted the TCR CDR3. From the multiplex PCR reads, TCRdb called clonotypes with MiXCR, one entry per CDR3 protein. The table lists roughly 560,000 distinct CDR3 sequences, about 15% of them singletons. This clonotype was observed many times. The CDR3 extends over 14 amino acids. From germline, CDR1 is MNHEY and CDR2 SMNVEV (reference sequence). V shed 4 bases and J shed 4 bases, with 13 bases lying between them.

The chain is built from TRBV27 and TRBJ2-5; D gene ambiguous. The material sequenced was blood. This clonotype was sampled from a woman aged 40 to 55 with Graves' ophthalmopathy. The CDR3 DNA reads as TGTGCCAGCAGTTCCACCTTTGCCGGAGAGACCCAGTACTTC. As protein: CASSSTFAGETQYF.